Listed below are T cell receptor beta chains from one sample, sequenced in a study of T cells after yellow fever vaccination. TCRdb re-analysed the 5' RACE reads in MiXCR, keeping a single row per CDR3 protein. The sample holds 150,000 or so distinct CDR3 sequences, approximately 9.7% seen once. The sequencing here drew on CD8+ T cells sorted from PBMCs, taken 45 days after the yellow fever booster vaccination. The receptors originated from a man between 18 and 29 years old who received the YFV17D yellow fever vaccine. The CDR3 runs from the conserved cysteine through the conserved F or W. The D gene is left open where the match is weak. Some rows mark clone size as missing; the rest say once, few, many or name a class of expanded clone.

TRBJ2-3 | - | - | TRBV28 | CASKAAGDTQYF | TGTGCCAGCAAAGCGGCCGGAGATACGCAGTATTTT
TRBJ2-7 | - | - | TRBV7-9 | CASSPDKVSEQYF | TGTGCCAGCAGCCCGGACAAAGTTTCCGAGCAGTACTTC
TRBJ2-4 | TRBD1 | few | TRBV12-3/TRBV12-4 | CASSYLTGDSVFAQYF | TGTGCCAGCAGCTACTTGACAGGGGATTCGGTGTTCGCTCAGTACTTC
TRBJ1-6 | - | few | TRBV28 | CASSFIVGGGNSPLHF | TGTGCCAGCAGTTTTATAGTCGGGGGAGGTAATTCACCCCTCCACTTT
TRBJ2-4 | - | many | TRBV6-5 | CASSERTGENIQYF | TGTGCCAGCAGTGAACGGACGGGAGAAAACATTCAGTACTTC
TRBJ1-1 | - | - | TRBV12-3/TRBV12-4 | CASSLGLLNTEAFF | TGTGCCAGCAGTTTGGGCCTCCTGAACACTGAAGCTTTCTTT
TRBJ2-3 | TRBD2 | - | TRBV12-3/TRBV12-4 | CASNLAGGATDTQYF | TGTGCCAGCAATTTAGCGGGGGGGGCCACAGATACGCAGTATTTT
TRBJ1-2 | - | few | TRBV6-2/TRBV6-3 | CASTRISRGYGYTF | TGTGCCAGCACTAGGATATCAAGAGGCTATGGCTACACCTTC
TRBJ2-3 | - | - | TRBV6-6 | CASSEIPLDAFGTDTQYF | TGTGCCAGCAGTGAAATACCATTGGACGCCTTCGGCACAGATACGCAGTATTTT
TRBJ2-2 | - | many | TRBV3-1 | CASSHTGPGLFF | TGTGCCAGCAGCCATACAGGGCCCGGGCTGTTTTTT
TRBJ2-3 | - | - | TRBV24-1 | CATSGGTGTDTQYF | TGTGCCACCAGTGGTGGGACGGGCACAGATACGCAGTATTTT
TRBJ2-3 | - | - | TRBV27 | CASSSFERRDTQYF | TGTGCCAGCAGTTCTTTCGAACGAAGGGATACGCAGTATTTT
TRBJ2-6 | TRBD2 | few | TRBV7-2 | CASSPRSTSGGFSGANVLTF | TGTGCCAGCAGCCCGCGATCTACTAGCGGGGGTTTCTCTGGGGCCAACGTCCTGACTTTC
TRBJ2-5 | - | - | TRBV6-1 | CASSEPGPRQETQYF | TGTGCCAGCAGTGAACCCGGACCCCGCCAAGAGACCCAGTACTTC
TRBJ1-6 | - | - | TRBV7-6 | CASRDEGNSPLHF | TGTGCCAGCAGGGACGAGGGGAATTCACCCCTCCACTTT
TRBJ2-1 | - | many | TRBV29-1 | CSVDWPGGSRGFDEQFF | TGCAGCGTTGACTGGCCCGGCGGTAGCAGAGGGTTCGATGAGCAGTTCTTC